Included here is one TCR beta chain sequence, with context. Profiling relied on immunoSEQ multiplex PCR, and the TCRdb table lists in-frame clones only, not all of them. The sample records about 280,000 clones, 85% being singletons. V lost 1 base to trimming and J lost 5 bases; unmatched junction nucleotides: 2. Germline V gives CDR1 SGHTA, CDR2 FQGNSA. This CDR3 comprises 14 residues. Resolution of symptoms, clearance, or two negative PCRs was present in recovered Cohort 3 donors. The data were taken from a study of blood T cell repertoires in COVID-19. Turning to the study itself: The United States, Italy and Spain supplied acute and convalescent COVID-19 samples.

This chain connects TRBV7-2 to TRBJ2-5, with 9 bases matching TRBD1. The clonotype comes from a woman aged 50 to 65 who had recovered from COVID-19. The sequenced sample consisted of PBMCs or T cells enriched from blood (not recorded which). The CDR3 region has the DNA TGTGCCAGCAGCTTAGACAGGGGGCGGGAGACCCAGTACTTC. Translated: CASSLDRGRETQYF.